A single sample is the source of the 25 T cell receptor beta chains below, sequenced in a study of human T cells and chemical hapten exposure. TCRdb reprocessed the RACE reads via MiXCR and lists one record per CDR3 protein. The sample has 95,000 to 100,000 distinct CDR3 sequences; about an eighth are singletons. This sample's time point: patch test 1, 2 weeks after DPC sensitization. The treatment was: therapeutic diphenylcyclopropenone sensitization with weekly scalp DPC. The sample in question was whole blood, obtained in connection with sensitization to the hapten diphenylcyclopropenone (DPC). The receptors derive from a woman aged 35 to 49 with alopecia areata. Some clones in this sample may be carry-over from other donors' samples.

The chain carries TRBV29-1 and TRBJ1-1, with D possibly being TRBD1 (6 bases). The V gene's germline CDR1 is SQVTM and CDR2 ANQGSEA. With 6 bases removed from V and 3 bases from J, the gap between germline ends came to 14 bases. CDR3 length: 13 residues. CDR3 residues: CSVTRGRYTEAFF. CDR3 DNA sequence: TGCAGCGTGACCAGGGGCAGGTACACTGAAGCTTTCTTT.

This clonotype was counted at least ten times. The rearrangement links TRBV28 to TRBJ2-7; no clear D gene. From germline, CDR1 is MDHEN and CDR2 SYDVKM. Trimming left V 5 bases short and J 3 bases short, with 11 bases between. CDR3 size: 13 residues. This CDR3 reads CASSPIDGYEQYF. The CDR3 DNA follows: TGTGCCAGCAGTCCTATAGACGGCTACGAGCAGTACTTC.

The rearrangement joins TRBV12-3 or TRBV12-4 to TRBJ2-2, with 9 positions matching TRBD1. V gave up 5 bases and J gave up 6 bases; unmatched junction bases: 16. CDR3 length equals 18 residues. CDR3 in DNA: TGTGCCAGCAGTCCGGGGCCGGGACAGGGACGGCGGGCCGGGGAGCTGTTTTTT. It codes for CASSPGPGQGRRAGELFF.

There are many counts of this clonotype. This chain connects TRBV6-4 to TRBJ2-3; 11 nucleotides align to TRBD2. This CDR3 has 15 amino acids. With V trimmed by 8 bases and J by 1 base, 5 bases remained unmatched. Germline CDR1 MRHNA, CDR2 SNTAGT. The CDR3 DNA is TGTGCCAGCGCCTTAGCGGGAGGGGGCACAGATACGCAGTATTTT. Translation gives CASALAGGGTDTQYF.

This clonotype has more than one count but fewer than ten. The rearrangement joins TRBV29-1 to TRBJ2-5; a possible D gene is TRBD2 (5 bases). V lost 8 bases and J lost 5, with 15 bases in between. This CDR3 is built from 12 residues. CDR1 is SQVTM and CDR2 is ANQGSEA in the germline V gene. CDR3: CSSKDPGETQYF. In DNA, the CDR3 is TGCAGCTCTAAGGACCCGGGGGAGACCCAGTACTTC.

The chain has TRBV29-1 and TRBJ1-1; D remains ambiguous. The CDR3 is 11 residues long. V was shortened by 8 bases and J by 7 bases, with 14 bases between the two germline ends. CDR1 and CDR2 from the germline V gene are SQVTM and ANQGSEA. CDR3 sequence reads: CSPIWGDEAFF. The CDR3 nucleotides are TGCAGCCCCATTTGGGGAGATGAAGCTTTCTTT.

This clonotype has at least ten counts. J is TRBJ2-2 and V is TRBV4-1; tentatively, D is TRBD1 (6 bases). V was shortened by 7 bases and J by 6 bases, with 18 bases between the two germline ends. Germline CDR1 is MGHRA and CDR2 is YSYEKL. The CDR3 extends over 15 amino acids. The CDR3 nucleotides read TGCGCCAGCAACCTATGGGGAACAGGGCCCGGGGAGCTGTTTTTT. This gives the protein CASNLWGTGPGELFF.

This clonotype was recorded many times. The chain links TRBV6-2 or TRBV6-3 to TRBJ2-6, with 10 bases lining up with TRBD1. V shed 2 bases, J shed 4 bases, and the junction held 14 bases outside the gene matches. Germline V CDR1 and CDR2: MNHEY, SVGEGT. The CDR3 is 20 amino acids. The CDR3 is CASSYDSGTGAAGGANVLTF. For the CDR3, the DNA is TGTGCCAGCAGTTACGACTCCGGGACAGGGGCCGCGGGAGGGGCCAACGTCCTGACTTTC.

There are a few counts of this clonotype. The chain recombines TRBV27 with TRBJ2-5; either TRBD1 or TRBD2 may fit D (5 bases each). The CDR3 covers 16 residues. CDR1 is MNHEY and CDR2 is SMNVEV in the germline V gene (reference sequence). Trimming pared 4 bases from V and 2 bases from J, leaving 17 bases between. In DNA, the CDR3 is TGTGCCAGCAGTTCTGTCCGGGACCGAAGACAAGAGACCCAGTACTTC. Amino acid sequence: CASSSVRDRRQETQYF.

This clonotype has ten or more counts. This sequence joins TRBV24-1 and TRBJ1-1; D is undetermined. Germline V gives CDR1 KGHDR, CDR2 SFDVKD. V lost 4 bases to trimming and J lost 0 bases, with 5 bases between them. This CDR3 is 13 amino acids long. CDR3 in amino acids: CATSDTMNTEAFF. The CDR3 DNA is TGTGCCACCAGTGACACCATGAACACTGAAGCTTTCTTT.

The CDR3 sequence is CASSADQGSYNEQFF. The DNA of the CDR3 is TGTGCCAGCAGCGCGGACCAGGGCTCCTACAATGAGCAGTTCTTC. V gene TRBV5-4 combines with J gene TRBJ2-1, with a weak D call TRBD1 (5 bases). Per the germline V gene, CDR1 is SGHNT and CDR2 is YYREEE (reference sequence). Trimming cost V 4 bases and J 0 bases, with 11 bases left between them. The CDR3 is 15 amino acids. Based on the CDR3 plus reference TRBV5-4 and TRBJ2-1, the full variable domain is ETGVTQSPTHLIKTRGQQVTLRCSSQSGHNTVSWYQQALGQGPQFIFQYYREEENGRGNFPPRFSGLQFPNYSSELNVNALELDDSALYLCASSADQGSYNEQFFGPGTRLTVL.

J is TRBJ2-7 and V is TRBV30, with D possibly being TRBD1 (5 bases). Trimming removed 4 bases from V and 0 bases from J, with 16 bases in between. The CDR3 length is 15 residues. In germline, CDR1 is GTSNPN, CDR2 SVGIG (reference sequence). CDR3 nucleotide sequence: TGTGCCTGGAATCCAAAGGGGTCCGCCTCCTACGAGCAGTACTTC. Translation: CAWNPKGSASYEQYF.

The gene calls are TRBV27 and TRBJ2-7; 7 nucleotides match TRBD1. Germline values: CDR1 MNHEY, CDR2 SMNVEV (reference sequence). The CDR3 is 14 residues long. The V and J ends lost 4 bases and 3 bases, in that order; junction bases with no gene match: 6. This chain's CDR3 is CASSSQDRYYEQYF. The CDR3 region has the DNA TGTGCCAGCAGTTCACAGGACAGGTACTACGAGCAGTACTTC.

This clonotype appeared a few times. The chain recombines TRBV27 with TRBJ1-2; D remains unclear. Trimming removed 3 bases at V and 3 bases at J, with 17 bases between. The CDR3 has 16 residues. CDR1 MNHEY and CDR2 SMNVEV come from the germline V gene (reference sequence). The CDR3 nucleotides read TGTGCCAGCAGTTTCAATCAGGTGTCTTCGTACTATGGCTACACCTTC. Amino acid sequence: CASSFNQVSSYYGYTF.

The genes are TRBV30 and TRBJ2-7; D gene unclear. The length of the CDR3 is 11 residues. V was trimmed by 2 bases and J by 7 bases, leaving 9 bases between them. CDR1 is GTSNPN and CDR2 is SVGIG in the germline V gene (reference sequence). The CDR3 DNA reads as TGTGCCTGGAGTATAGCTACAGAGCAGTACTTC. It is translated as CAWSIATEQYF. Full variable domain (missing parts from reference TRBV30 and TRBJ2-7): SQTIHQWPATLVQPVGSPLSLECTVEGTSNPNLYWYRQAAGRGLQLLFYSVGIGQISSEVPQNLSASRPQDRQFILSSKKLLLSDSGFYLCAWSIATEQYFGPGTRLTVT.

This clonotype was counted many times. The chain uses TRBV6-1 and TRBJ2-5; 7 nucleotides match TRBD1. V shed 5 bases and J 1 base; nucleotides not matched to a gene: 7. Per the germline V gene, CDR1 is MNHNS and CDR2 is SASEGT. This CDR3 spans 15 amino acids. CDR3 sequence reads: CASSQTGQTQETQYF. CDR3 bases: TGTGCCAGCAGTCAAACGGGACAGACCCAAGAGACCCAGTACTTC.

This clonotype was observed at least ten times. The chain uses TRBV9 and TRBJ1-2; the match to TRBD1 covers 7 bases. The junction had 10 bases not matched to a gene; V was cut back by 0 bases and J by 2 bases. Per germline, CDR1 SGDLS and CDR2 YYNGEE. The CDR3 has 17 amino acids. Written as DNA, the CDR3 is TGTGCCAGCAGCGTAGGTGACAGGGTTGGAGCGAACTATGGCTACACCTTC. Its translation: CASSVGDRVGANYGYTF.

This clonotype has ten or more counts. The chain couples TRBV6-5 to TRBJ2-2; D not certain. The CDR3 extends over 13 amino acids. Deletions cut 6 bases from V and 7 bases from J, with 12 bases between. CDR1 and CDR2 (germline): MNHEY, SVGAGI. In DNA form, the CDR3 reads TGTGCCAGCAGCCCGATTAAAGGCGGGGAGCTGTTTTTT. Translation: CASSPIKGGELFF.

The gene calls are TRBV12-3 or TRBV12-4 and TRBJ2-7; 8 nucleotides align to TRBD2. The CDR3 length is 14 residues. J was trimmed by 4 bases and V by 6 bases; bases with no gene match: 8. CDR3 in amino acids: CASRVSGSRYEQYF. In DNA, the CDR3 is TGTGCCAGCAGAGTCAGCGGGAGCAGGTACGAGCAGTACTTC.

This rearrangement joins TRBV7-2 to TRBJ2-3; 7 nucleotides match TRBD2. Germline CDR1 SGHTA, CDR2 FQGNSA. This CDR3 has 13 residues. V was clipped by 8 bases and J by 6 bases; unmatched bases: 8. The CDR3, as DNA: TGTGCCAGCCGGCTACGGCGGGGGGATACGCAGTATTTT. Translating gives CASRLRRGDTQYF. Variable domain in full (rest from reference TRBV7-2 and TRBJ2-3): GAGVSQSPSNKVTEKGKDVELRCDPISGHTALYWYRQSLGQGLEFLIYFQGNSAPDKSGLPSDRFSAERTGGSVSTLTIQRTQQEDSAVYLCASRLRRGDTQYFGPGTRLTVL.

The chain is built from TRBV2 and TRBJ2-2; no reliable D call. The CDR3 runs 14 residues. Per germline, CDR1 SNHLY and CDR2 FYNNEI. V was pared by 0 bases and J by 6 bases, with 8 bases between. The CDR3 DNA is TGTGCCAGCAGTGAAGCTCCCCTACCCGGGGAGCTGTTTTTT. Translation: CASSEAPLPGELFF.

J is TRBJ1-5 and V is TRBV6-1; D gene uncertain. Trimming removed 7 bases at V and 0 bases at J, with 16 bases between. The CDR3 extends over 16 amino acids. Germline loops: CDR1 MNHNS, CDR2 SASEGT. This CDR3 reads CASIPLASHSNQPQHF. CDR3 sequence (DNA): TGTGCCAGCATTCCTCTGGCGTCTCATAGCAATCAGCCCCAGCATTTT.

Points on this clonotype: An end of the junction differs from the germline gene, which may be a read error. The rearrangement joins TRBV6-2 or TRBV6-3 to TRBJ2-6; TRBD2 is a possible D gene (6 bases). The CDR3 spans 16 residues. CDR1 is MNHEY, CDR2 SVGEGT, per germline. In nucleotides, the CDR3 is TGTGCCAGCAGTTATACGGGAGTCTCTTGGGCCAACGTCCTGACTTTC. It specifies CASSYTGVSWANVLTF.

The chain uses TRBV30 and TRBJ2-1; 9 bases align to TRBD2. After removal of 4 bases from V and 8 bases from J, the junction contained 6 bases not matched to a gene. Germline V gene sequence: CDR1 GTSNPN, CDR2 SVGIG (reference sequence). This CDR3 has 13 residues. The CDR3, as DNA: TGTGCCTGGAAGGCGGGAGGGCCCTATGAGCAGTTCTTC. Encoded protein: CAWKAGGPYEQFF. Full variable domain (rest looked up from reference TRBV30 and TRBJ2-1): SQTIHQWPATLVQPVGSPLSLECTVEGTSNPNLYWYRQAAGRGLQLLFYSVGIGQISSEVPQNLSASRPQDRQFILSSKKLLLSDSGFYLCAWKAGGPYEQFFGPGTRLTVL.

The V call is TRBV27, the J call TRBJ2-7; D not resolved. This CDR3 contains 14 residues. V gave up 3 bases and J gave up 1 base, with 10 bases separating them. Germline CDR1 MNHEY, CDR2 SMNVEV (reference sequence). CDR3 residues: CASSFQAPSYEQYF. The CDR3 DNA sequence: TGTGCCAGCAGTTTTCAAGCGCCTTCCTACGAGCAGTACTTC.